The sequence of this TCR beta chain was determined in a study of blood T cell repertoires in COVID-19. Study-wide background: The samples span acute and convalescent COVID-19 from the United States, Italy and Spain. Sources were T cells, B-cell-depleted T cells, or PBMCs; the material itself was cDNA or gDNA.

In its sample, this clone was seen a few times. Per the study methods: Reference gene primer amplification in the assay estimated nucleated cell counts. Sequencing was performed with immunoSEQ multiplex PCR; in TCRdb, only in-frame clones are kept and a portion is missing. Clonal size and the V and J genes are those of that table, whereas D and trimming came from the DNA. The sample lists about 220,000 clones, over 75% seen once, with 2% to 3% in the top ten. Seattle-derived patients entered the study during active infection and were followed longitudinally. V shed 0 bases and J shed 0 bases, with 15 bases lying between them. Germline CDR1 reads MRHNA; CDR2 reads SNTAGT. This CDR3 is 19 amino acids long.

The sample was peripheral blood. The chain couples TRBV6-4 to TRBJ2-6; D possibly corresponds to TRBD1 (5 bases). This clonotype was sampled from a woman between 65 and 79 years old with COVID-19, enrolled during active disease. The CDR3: CASSDSYRGALSGANVLTF. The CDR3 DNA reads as TGTGCCAGCAGTGACTCGTATAGGGGTGCCCTCTCTGGGGCCAACGTCCTGACTTTC.